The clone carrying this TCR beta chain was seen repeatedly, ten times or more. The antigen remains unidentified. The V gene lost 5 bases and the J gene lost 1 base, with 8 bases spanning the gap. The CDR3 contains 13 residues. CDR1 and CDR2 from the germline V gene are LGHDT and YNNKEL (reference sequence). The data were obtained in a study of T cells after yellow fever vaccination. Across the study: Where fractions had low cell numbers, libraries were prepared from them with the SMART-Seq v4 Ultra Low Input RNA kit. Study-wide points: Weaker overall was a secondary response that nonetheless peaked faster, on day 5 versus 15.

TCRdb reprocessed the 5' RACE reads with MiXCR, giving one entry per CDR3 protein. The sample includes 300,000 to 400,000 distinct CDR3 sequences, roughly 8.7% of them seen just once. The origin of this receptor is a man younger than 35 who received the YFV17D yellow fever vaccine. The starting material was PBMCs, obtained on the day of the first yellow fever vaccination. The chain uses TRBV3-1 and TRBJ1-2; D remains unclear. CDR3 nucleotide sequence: TGTGCCAGCAGCGGCAGAGTTAACTATGGCTACACCTTC. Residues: CASSGRVNYGYTF.